The 10 T cell receptor beta chains reported below all come from one sample, sequenced in a study of CD8+CD57+ T cells in acquired aplastic anemia. For sequencing, patients were chosen who had shown expansion of CD8+CD57+ cells by flow cytometry. The template for TCR beta VDJ and CDR3 sequence profiling was genomic DNA. TCRdb reanalysed the reads using MiXCR and keeps one entry per CDR3 protein. The table includes over 150,000 distinct CDR3 sequences, 40% to 65% detected once. The sequenced material came from sorted CD4+, CD8+, or CD8+CD57+ T cells (not recorded which) from PBMCs. The receptors here all came from a human donor with aplastic anemia.

This clonotype showed up just once. The V call is TRBV7-8, the J call TRBJ1-1, with D uncertain. Germline V gene sequence: CDR1 SGHVS, CDR2 FQNEAQ. V dropped 5 bases and J dropped 10 bases, with 11 bases sitting between them. This CDR3 region has 11 residues. The CDR3 coding sequence is TGTGCCAGCAGCCACATAGAAGGAGCTTTCTTT. It encodes CASSHIEGAFF.

This chain connects TRBV20-1 to TRBJ2-1; 7 bases agree with TRBD1. Germline CDR1 DFQATT, CDR2 SNEGSKA (reference sequence). V dropped 5 bases and J dropped 6; count of bases not matched to a gene: 7. The CDR3 is made up of 13 amino acids. CDR3 sequence: CSAPRQGLNEQFF. The DNA of the CDR3 is TGCAGTGCTCCAAGACAGGGTCTCAATGAGCAGTTCTTC.

This chain uses TRBV5-1 with TRBJ2-7; D is perhaps TRBD1 (6 bases). Germline loops: CDR1 SGHRS, CDR2 YFSETQ. V was shortened by 6 bases and J by 3 bases, with 13 bases between the two germline ends. This CDR3 contains 13 residues. CDR3 sequence reads: CASTGTTYYEQYF. Written as DNA, the CDR3 is TGCGCCAGCACCGGGACAACCTACTACGAGCAGTACTTC.

V usage is TRBV2 and J usage is TRBJ2-2; D may be TRBD1 (5 bases). CDR1 SNHLY and CDR2 FYNNEI come from the germline V gene. The CDR3 spans 15 residues. V gave up 7 bases and J gave up 2 bases, with 14 bases separating them. CDR3 sequence: CASTPQVPNTGELFF. CDR3 bases: TGTGCCAGCACCCCACAGGTTCCTAACACCGGGGAGCTGTTTTTT. The complete variable domain, with remaining parts taken from reference TRBV2 and TRBJ2-2, reads EPEVTQTPSHQVTQMGQEVILRCVPISNHLYFYWYRQILGQKVEFLVSFYNNEISEKSEIFDDQFSVERPDGSNFTLKIRSTKLEDSAMYFCASTPQVPNTGELFFGEGSRLTVL.

This clonotype came up many times. The V call is TRBV4-3, the J call TRBJ1-5; TRBD1 matches at 7 bases. The CDR3 is 15 residues long. After removal of 0 bases from V and 5 bases from J, the junction contained 4 bases not matched to a gene. The V gene's germline CDR1 is LGHNA and CDR2 YSLEER. The CDR3 is CASSQDRGGDQPQHF. CDR3 DNA: TGCGCCAGCAGCCAAGACAGGGGGGGAGATCAGCCCCAGCATTTT.

The sample holds many counts of this clonotype. V usage is TRBV4-3 and J usage is TRBJ1-3, with D unresolved. The CDR3 spans 17 residues. The germline V and J ends were trimmed by 0 bases and 2 bases, with 14 bases remaining between them. The germline CDR1 and CDR2 sequences are LGHNA and YSLEER. CDR3 loop: CASSQDWEGEAGNTIYF. The CDR3 DNA sequence: TGCGCCAGCAGCCAAGATTGGGAGGGTGAGGCTGGAAACACCATATATTTT.

CDR3 DNA sequence: TGTGCCACCAGTGATTGGGACAGTTTCAATCAGCCCCAGCATTTT. It is translated as CATSDWDSFNQPQHF. The rearrangement uses TRBV24-1 and TRBJ1-5, with 7 bases aligning to TRBD1. From germline, CDR1 is KGHDR and CDR2 SFDVKD. The CDR3 spans 15 residues. Losses at the gene ends were 2 bases for V and 3 bases for J; bases not matched to a gene: 3.

This clonotype was seen many times. The V and J genes are TRBV4-3 and TRBJ2-1; 10 positions agree with TRBD2. This CDR3 comprises 16 residues. From germline, CDR1 is LGHNA and CDR2 YSLEER. Trimming cost V 0 bases and J 6 bases; bases outside gene matches: 5. The CDR3 loop is CASSQDRLAGANEQFF. For the CDR3, the DNA is TGCGCCAGCAGCCAAGATCGGCTAGCGGGGGCCAATGAGCAGTTCTTC.

In the case of this clonotype: Possible read error: a much larger clone is one base away. The V and J genes are TRBV25-1 and TRBJ2-1; tentatively, D is TRBD1 (5 bases). Germline V gene lookup returns CDR1 MGHDK and CDR2 SYGVNS. The CDR3 sequence is 15 residues long. CDR3 in DNA: TGTGCCAACAGTGAAGGTCCCAGCAGGGTGAGTGAGCAGTTCTTC. Amino acid sequence: CANSEGPSRVSEQFF.

In its sample, this clonotype was seen many times. V is TRBV7-6 and J is TRBJ2-5, with 10 nucleotides matching TRBD2. Germline V gene sequence: CDR1 SGHVS, CDR2 FNYEAQ. This CDR3 is 15 amino acids long. V gave up 8 bases and J gave up 0 bases; unmatched junction bases: 6. The CDR3 DNA reads as TGTGCCAGCGGGGAGCGGGGGGGTTACCAAGAGACCCAGTACTTC. It translates to CASGERGGYQETQYF.